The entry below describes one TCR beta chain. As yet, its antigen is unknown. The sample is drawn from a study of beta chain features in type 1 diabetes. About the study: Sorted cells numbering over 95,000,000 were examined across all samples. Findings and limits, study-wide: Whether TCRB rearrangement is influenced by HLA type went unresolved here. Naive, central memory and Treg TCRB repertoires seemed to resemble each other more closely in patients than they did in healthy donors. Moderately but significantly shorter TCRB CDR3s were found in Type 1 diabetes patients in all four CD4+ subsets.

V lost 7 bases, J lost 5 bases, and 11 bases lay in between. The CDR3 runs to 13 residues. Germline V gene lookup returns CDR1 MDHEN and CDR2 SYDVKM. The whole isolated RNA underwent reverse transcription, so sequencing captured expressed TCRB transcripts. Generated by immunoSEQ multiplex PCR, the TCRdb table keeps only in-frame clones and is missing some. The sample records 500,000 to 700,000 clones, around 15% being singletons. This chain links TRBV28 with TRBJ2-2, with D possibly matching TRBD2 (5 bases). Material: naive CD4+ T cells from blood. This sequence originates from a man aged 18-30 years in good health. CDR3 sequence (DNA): TGTGCCAGCAACAGCCGGGGAACCGGGGAGCTGTTTTTT. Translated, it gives CASNSRGTGELFF. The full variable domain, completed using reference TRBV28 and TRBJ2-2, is DVKVTQSSRYLVKRTGEKVFLECVQDMDHENMFWYRQDPGLGLRLIYFSYDVKMKEKGDIPEGYSVSREKKERFSLILESASTNQTSMYLCASNSRGTGELFFGEGSRLTVL.